This entry lists 26 T cell receptor beta chains sequenced from one sample in a study of CD8 T cells in cerebrospinal fluid in Alzheimer's disease. TCRdb re-called the 10x single-cell sequencing reads; one entry per CDR3 protein, DNA not given. The sample's table shows over a thousand distinct CDR3 sequences. Sample: cerebrospinal fluid. These receptors all stem from a human donor with Parkinson's disease.

Judged by frequency, this clonotype is medium-sized. The genes are TRBV7-2 and TRBJ2-5; TCRdb selects TRBD1, and the lack of DNA leaves this call unchecked. CDR3 length equals 16 residues. Germline V lookup: CDR1 SGHTA, CDR2 FQGNSA. Here the CDR3 reads CASSLYGTEYQETQYF.

Measured by frequency, this clonotype is medium-sized. The rearrangement links TRBV30 to TRBJ1-3. From germline, CDR1 is GTSNPN and CDR2 SVGIG (reference sequence). This CDR3 is built from 17 residues. The CDR3 loop reads CAWSVRSGKYSGNTIYF. The variable domain in full, with the rest retrieved from reference TRBV30 and TRBJ1-3, is SQTIHQWPATLVQPVGSPLSLECTVEGTSNPNLYWYRQAAGRGLQLLFYSVGIGQISSEVPQNLSASRPQDRQFILSSKKLLLSDSGFYLCAWSVRSGKYSGNTIYFGEGSWLTVV.

Judged by frequency, this clonotype is medium-sized. The chain couples TRBV28 to TRBJ1-1; TCRdb outputs TRBD1, but without DNA this stays unchecked. Germline lookup yields CDR1 MDHEN and CDR2 SYDVKM. This CDR3 has 15 amino acids. This CDR3 is CASSSRGTSNTEAFF.

This clonotype is classed as medium-sized by frequency. The rearrangement joins TRBV29-1 to TRBJ2-1. In germline, CDR1 is SQVTM, CDR2 ANQGSEA. CDR3 length: 11 residues. CDR3 sequence: CSVVVFNEQFF.

Its frequency marks this clonotype as medium-sized. The rearrangement joins TRBV14 to TRBJ1-3. This CDR3 is 14 amino acids long. Germline V gene data show CDR1 as SGHDN and CDR2 as FVKESK. CDR3: CASSQEGLGNTIYF. Drawing the rest from reference TRBV14 and TRBJ1-3, the complete variable domain is EAGVTQFPSHSVIEKGQTVTLRCDPISGHDNLYWYRRVMGKEIKFLLHFVKESKQDESGMPNNRFLAERTGGTYSTLKVQPAELEDSGVYFCASSQEGLGNTIYFGEGSWLTVV.

V and J are TRBV6-6 and TRBJ2-7. Germline CDR1 MNHNY, CDR2 SVGAGI (reference sequence). The CDR3 spans 14 residues. The CDR3 spells CASSYIGGIYEQYF.

This clonotype ranks as medium-sized in terms of frequency. The chain is built from TRBV28 and TRBJ2-1; the D call from TCRdb, TRBD1, cannot be confirmed without DNA. The CDR3 loop spans 13 amino acids. Germline V gives CDR1 MDHEN, CDR2 SYDVKM. CDR3 sequence reads: CASIDRQNNEQFF.

This clonotype is called medium-sized (0.01 to 0.1%) based on its frequency. The chain has TRBV5-6 and TRBJ2-7. CDR3 length equals 12 residues. From germline, CDR1 is SGHDT and CDR2 YYEEEE. CDR3 protein: CASSLNSNEQYF. Filled out from reference TRBV5-6 and TRBJ2-7, the complete variable domain reads DAGVTQSPTHLIKTRGQQVTLRCSPKSGHDTVSWYQQALGQGPQFIFQYYEEEERQRGNFPDRFSGHQFPNYSSELNVNALLLGDSALYLCASSLNSNEQYFGPGTRLTVT.

In terms of frequency, this clonotype is medium-sized (0.01 to 0.1%). The chain employs TRBV11-2 and TRBJ1-3; the D call from TCRdb, TRBD1, cannot be confirmed without DNA. The CDR3 sequence is 17 residues long. The germline gives CDR1 SGHAT, CDR2 FQNNGV. CDR3 sequence reads: CASSLQMTAYSGNTIYF.

This clonotype is called medium-sized (0.01 to 0.1%) based on its frequency. The chain links TRBV11-2 to TRBJ1-2; TCRdb reports TRBD1, a call that lacks DNA to check it against. CDR1 and CDR2 (germline): SGHAT, FQNNGV. The CDR3 is 14 residues long. CDR3 region: CASSTNSGEYGYTF.

Frequency places this clonotype as medium-sized. The CDR3 reads CASSSALGESYEQYF. The V and J genes are TRBV5-1 and TRBJ2-7; the TRBD2 assignment by TCRdb is unverifiable without DNA. The CDR3 has 15 residues. CDR1 and CDR2 from the germline V gene are SGHRS and YFSETQ.

This clonotype is identified as medium-sized from frequency. This sequence joins TRBV7-2 and TRBJ2-5; TCRdb's D call of TRBD1 is untestable without DNA. Germline lookup yields CDR1 SGHTA and CDR2 FQGNSA. The CDR3 is made up of 16 amino acids. The CDR3 protein is CASTDIWGRGQETQYF.

Judged by frequency, this clonotype is medium-sized. This rearrangement joins TRBV20-1 to TRBJ1-2; TCRdb indicates TRBD1, and absent DNA this call remains unverified. The germline CDR1 and CDR2 sequences are DFQATT and SNEGSKA (reference sequence). CDR3 length: 15 amino acids. The CDR3 protein is CSARDPHTGFAGYTF.

This clonotype is called medium-sized (0.01 to 0.1%) based on its frequency. The chain links TRBV6-1 to TRBJ2-5; TCRdb's D call of TRBD2 is untestable without DNA. CDR1 is MNHNS, CDR2 SASEGT, per germline. The CDR3 is 14 amino acids. This CDR3 is CASTSGRVKETQYF.

This clonotype is medium-sized by frequency. V usage is TRBV20-1 and J usage is TRBJ2-4. Germline-derived CDR1 and CDR2 are DFQATT and SNEGSKA (reference sequence). The CDR3 consists of 13 residues. The CDR3 spells CSARDLSRNIQYF.

This clonotype is medium-sized by frequency. V is TRBV6-1 and J is TRBJ1-1; TCRdb indicates TRBD1, and absent DNA this call remains unverified. This CDR3 is 12 amino acids long. Germline V gene data show CDR1 as MNHNS and CDR2 as SASEGT. This chain's CDR3 is CASTRGVTEAFF.

This clonotype is hyperexpanded by frequency. The chain combines TRBV19 with TRBJ2-6; TCRdb's D call of TRBD2 is untestable without DNA. Germline values: CDR1 LNHDA, CDR2 SQIVND (reference sequence). There are 14 residues in the CDR3. The CDR3 loop reads CAVRPYSGANVLTF.

This clonotype counts as large (0.1 to 1%) by frequency. The chain carries TRBV7-2 and TRBJ2-3. Germline loops: CDR1 SGHTA, CDR2 FQGNSA. This CDR3 has 13 residues. This chain's CDR3 is CASSLMSADTQYF.

This clonotype is classed as medium-sized by frequency. The rearrangement links TRBV20-1 to TRBJ2-5; TCRdb designates TRBD2, a call that cannot be tested without DNA. The germline CDR1 and CDR2 sequences are DFQATT and SNEGSKA (reference sequence). The CDR3 is made up of 17 amino acids. The CDR3 protein is CSAGDRGRLAGGETQYF.

By frequency, this clonotype registers medium-sized (0.01 to 0.1%). The chain carries TRBV2 and TRBJ1-4; with no DNA, the TCRdb D assignment of TRBD1 cannot be verified. CDR3 size: 14 residues. CDR1 is SNHLY, CDR2 FYNNEI, per germline. CDR3 in amino acids: CASSRDRWSEKLFF.

This clonotype is medium-sized by frequency. The V call is TRBV11-2, the J call TRBJ2-1. Germline CDR1 SGHAT, CDR2 FQNNGV. The CDR3 spans 12 residues. This CDR3 is CASSHIVGEQFF.

Considering frequency, this clonotype is medium-sized (0.01 to 0.1%). This sequence joins TRBV3-1 and TRBJ2-1; TCRdb proposes TRBD2, but this gene call is untestable without DNA. The germline gives CDR1 LGHDT, CDR2 YNNKEL (reference sequence). This CDR3 contains 14 residues. CDR3 loop: CASSQDRGYPRRFF.

This clonotype is medium-sized by frequency. This sequence joins TRBV21-1 and TRBJ2-7; the TCRdb D gene call, TRBD1, has no DNA to confirm it. TRBV21-1 is a pseudogene segment. The CDR3 runs to 14 residues. CDR3 amino acids: CASIAGTECDEQYF.

This clonotype is called medium-sized (0.01 to 0.1%) based on its frequency. The chain joins TRBV5-6 to TRBJ2-7. Germline V CDR1 and CDR2: SGHDT, YYEEEE. The CDR3 loop spans 14 amino acids. CDR3 sequence reads: CASSLAGDSYEQYF.

This clonotype counts as medium-sized by frequency. The chain links TRBV7-8 to TRBJ2-5. In germline, CDR1 is SGHVS, CDR2 FQNEAQ. The CDR3 contains 13 residues. The CDR3 is CASSRGNQETQYF. Based on the CDR3 plus reference TRBV7-8 and TRBJ2-5, the full variable domain is GAGVSQSPRYKVAKRGQDVALRCDPISGHVSLFWYQQALGQGPEFLTYFQNEAQLDKSGLPSDRFFAERPEGSVSTLKIQRTQQEDSAVYLCASSRGNQETQYFGPGTRLLVL.

This clonotype is deemed medium-sized by its frequency. The chain recombines TRBV11-3 with TRBJ2-5; TCRdb picks TRBD2, but there is no DNA to check that call. This CDR3 has 13 amino acids. Germline V gene lookup returns CDR1 SGHNT and CDR2 YENEEA. The CDR3 here is CASSSGGEETQYF.